Listed below are T cell receptor beta chains from one sample, sequenced in a study of T cell responses to AZD1222 COVID-19 vaccine. Measured with immunoSEQ multiplex PCR; TCRdb has only the in-frame clones, and not every one. This sample carries approximately 130,000 clones, about 89% of them seen once, and the ten largest clones take around a quarter. The starting material was peripheral blood, obtained on day 0 of AZD1222 vaccination. The receptor source for this set is an adult in good health. CDR3s leave out the opening cysteine and the closing phenylalanine or tryptophan.

TRBV30	TRBJ1-1	AWSVGDGTEAF
TRBV19	TRBJ1-5	ASSISRGINQPQH
TRBV7-2	TRBJ2-5	ASGTISGRPQETQY
TRBV6-1	TRBJ1-5	ASSEVRSGLGNQPQH
TRBV5-6	TRBJ1-1	ASGRQGAGNTEAF
TRBV11-2	TRBJ1-2	ASSLGQGDYGYT
TRBV5-1	TRBJ2-1	ASSLGGGFSYNEQF
TRBV11-2	TRBJ2-3	ASSLATAGATDTQY
TRBV30	TRBJ1-5	AWSVSKGTQPQH
TRBV7-2	TRBJ2-3	ASSLGVGTGVTDTQY
TRBV29-1	TRBJ1-2	SVEKDRSYGYT
TRBV28	TRBJ2-1	ASSSLGAHEQF
TRBV3-1/TRBV3-2	TRBJ1-1	ASRAANTEAF
TRBV16	TRBJ1-5	ASSQERNQGRANQPQH
TRBV2	TRBJ2-7	ASGRDRTHEQY
TRBV19	TRBJ1-2	ASTGRAGVVNYGYT
TRBV9	TRBJ1-1	ASSMGQGVGEAF